The 17 T cell receptor beta chains reported below all come from one sample, sequenced in a study of cytomegalovirus exposure and HLA in healthy donors. With 60 Vbeta and 13 Jbeta primers, the PCR was carried out. Generated by immunoSEQ multiplex PCR, the TCRdb table keeps only in-frame clones and is missing some. The sample yields approximately 73,000 clones, roughly four fifths seen once. Sequenced input: PBMCs. Receptors originate from a man aged 65 to 85 in good health and CMV-seronegative.

J is TRBJ1-2 and V is TRBV4-1; D perhaps matches TRBD1 (5 bases). Germline values: CDR1 MGHRA, CDR2 YSYEKL. The CDR3 covers 18 residues. V was shortened by 0 bases and J by 5 bases, with 22 bases between the two germline ends. CDR3 sequence reads: CASSQEVEWEGRKYGYTF. The CDR3 DNA follows: TGCGCCAGCAGCCAAGAGGTGGAGTGGGAGGGGAGGAAGTATGGCTACACCTTC.

Notes on this clone: One end of the junction varies from germline; a read error may be responsible. The V and J genes are TRBV7-9 and TRBJ2-1; D may be TRBD2 (5 bases). This CDR3 comprises 16 residues. Germline CDR1 and CDR2: SEHNR and FQNEAQ (reference sequence). CDR3 bases: TGTTCCAGCAGCGCCCGAGGGCAGAGCTCCTACAATGAGCAGTTCTTC. Translated: CSSSARGQSSYNEQFF.

The CDR3 loop is CASSLDAGGGTGELFF. CDR3 nucleotide sequence: TGTGCCAGCAGCTTAGATGCGGGAGGGGGCACCGGGGAGCTGTTTTTT. The V call is TRBV11-3, the J call TRBJ2-2, with 9 nucleotides matching TRBD2. The ends lost 0 bases at V and 4 bases at J; junction bases unmatched: 3. The CDR3 runs 16 residues. Germline CDR1 SGHNT, CDR2 YENEEA.

This chain joins TRBV19 and TRBJ2-3, with 7 positions matching TRBD2. Per the germline V gene, CDR1 is LNHDA and CDR2 is SQIVND (reference sequence). CDR3 size: 18 residues. Trimming took 5 bases from V and 2 from J; bases not matched to a gene: 16. This chain's CDR3 is CASSHTGTTIYYTDTQYF. CDR3 sequence (DNA): TGTGCCAGTAGTCATACCGGGACTACCATTTACTACACAGATACGCAGTATTTT. The full variable domain, rest sourced from reference TRBV19 and TRBJ2-3, is DGGITQSPKYLFRKEGQNVTLSCEQNLNHDAMYWYRQDPGQGLRLIYYSQIVNDFQKGDIAEGYSVSREKKESFPLTVTSAQKNPTAFYLCASSHTGTTIYYTDTQYFGPGTRLTVL.

The rearrangement uses TRBV25-1 and TRBJ1-6, with TRBD1 matching 7 bases. CDR1 is MGHDK, CDR2 SYGVNS, per germline. The CDR3 runs to 16 residues. With V trimmed by 0 bases and J by 5 bases, 4 bases remained unmatched. CDR3 residues: CASSEYMGQNNSPLHF. The CDR3 coding sequence is TGTGCCAGCAGTGAATATATGGGACAGAATAATTCACCCCTCCACTTT.

The chain is built from TRBV19 and TRBJ2-1, with 8 bases that match TRBD1. Trimming removed 2 bases from V and 7 bases from J; junction bases left unmatched: 4. From germline, CDR1 is LNHDA and CDR2 SQIVND (reference sequence). This CDR3 region has 14 residues. The CDR3 sequence is CASSIQGARNEQFF. CDR3 nucleotide sequence: TGTGCCAGTAGTATACAGGGGGCACGGAATGAGCAGTTCTTC.

The chain employs TRBV7-2 and TRBJ1-6; TRBD1 aligns across 7 bases. The CDR3 has 16 residues. Germline V gives CDR1 SGHTA, CDR2 FQGNSA. The V and J ends lost 5 bases and 9 bases, in that order; junction bases with no gene match: 13. The CDR3 region has the DNA TGTGCCAGCAGCCACCGACAGGGAGCTATTGGTTCACCCCTCCACTTT. Translation gives CASSHRQGAIGSPLHF.

The chain couples TRBV4-3 to TRBJ1-1; D is perhaps TRBD1 (6 bases). Between the trimmed V and J ends, which lost 0 bases and 2 bases, there was a span of 7 bases. Germline V gene data show CDR1 as LGHNA and CDR2 as YSLEER. The CDR3 has 14 residues. CDR3 protein: CASSQEGGNTEAFF. The CDR3 region has the DNA TGCGCCAGCAGCCAAGAAGGGGGAAACACTGAAGCTTTCTTT.

The genes are TRBV7-9 and TRBJ1-4; no clear D gene. Trimming cost V 3 bases and J 3 bases, with 17 bases left between them. The CDR3 loop spans 17 amino acids. The germline V gene has CDR1 SEHNR and CDR2 FQNEAQ (reference sequence). This CDR3 is CASSFSRLGFSNEKLFF. The DNA of the CDR3 is TGTGCCAGCAGCTTCAGCAGGCTCGGTTTCTCTAATGAAAAACTGTTTTTT. Looking up the rest from reference TRBV7-9 and TRBJ1-4 gives the full variable domain: DTGVSQNPRHKITKRGQNVTFRCDPISEHNRLYWYRQTLGQGPEFLTYFQNEAQLEKSRLLSDRFSAERPKGSFSTLEIQRTEQGDSAMYLCASSFSRLGFSNEKLFFGSGTQLSVL.

Only one count was recorded for this clone. The rearrangement joins TRBV30 to TRBJ2-5; 7 nucleotides align to TRBD1. Trimming removed 0 bases from V and 3 bases from J; junction bases left unmatched: 10. In germline, CDR1 is GTSNPN, CDR2 SVGIG (reference sequence). The CDR3 runs 16 residues. DNA of the CDR3: TGTGCCTGGAGTGTACTGGGGGACAGAGCTAAAGAGACCCAGTACTTC. This sequence encodes CAWSVLGDRAKETQYF.

The V call is TRBV28, the J call TRBJ1-1; D perhaps matches TRBD1 (6 bases). The V end lost 4 bases, the J end lost 1 base, and 13 bases lay between the germline ends. This CDR3 is built from 15 residues. Germline V gives CDR1 MDHEN, CDR2 SYDVKM. The CDR3 nucleotides read TGTGCCAGCAGTTCGGCAGGGGAGCCGAACACTGAAGCTTTCTTT. This sequence encodes CASSSAGEPNTEAFF.

This clone appeared a single time. This chain links TRBV7-9 with TRBJ1-4; TRBD1 is a possible D gene (6 bases). Trimming took 5 bases from V and 5 from J, leaving 15 bases between them. From germline, CDR1 is SEHNR and CDR2 FQNEAQ (reference sequence). The CDR3 spans 15 residues. The DNA of the CDR3 is TGTGCCAGCAGCCCCCCCGGACAGTTAAATGAAAAACTGTTTTTT. This sequence encodes CASSPPGQLNEKLFF.

The CDR3, as DNA: TGTGCCAGCAGCTCCGGGGACTTAAACTATGGCTACACCTTC. It is translated as CASSSGDLNYGYTF. The chain couples TRBV28 to TRBJ1-2; a weak D match, TRBD1 (5 bases). This CDR3 region has 14 residues. Germline values: CDR1 MDHEN, CDR2 SYDVKM. V lost 6 bases, J lost 2 bases, and 13 bases lay in between.

V and J are TRBV4-1 and TRBJ2-7; 11 nucleotides align to TRBD1. Germline V gene lookup returns CDR1 MGHRA and CDR2 YSYEKL. After removal of 3 bases from V and 3 bases from J, the junction contained 4 bases not matched to a gene. The CDR3 runs to 15 residues. The CDR3 nucleotides are TGCGCCAGCAGCCAGACCGGGACAGGGGGCTACGAGCAGTACTTC. Translation gives CASSQTGTGGYEQYF.

V and J are TRBV7-9 and TRBJ1-1; D may be TRBD1 (5 bases). CDR3 length equals 17 residues. Trimming pared 1 base from V and 0 bases from J, leaving 15 bases between. Looked up from germline, CDR1 is SEHNR and CDR2 is FQNEAQ (reference sequence). Here the CDR3 DNA reads TGTGCCAGCAGCTTAGGACAGAACACGGTGTTGAACACTGAAGCTTTCTTT. This encodes CASSLGQNTVLNTEAFF.

A few counts support this clone. The chain recombines TRBV4-3 with TRBJ2-7, with D maybe TRBD1 (6 bases). This CDR3 comprises 14 residues. Germline assignment: CDR1 LGHNA and CDR2 YSLEER. Trimming took off 5 bases at V and 0 bases at J, with 11 bases between the two ends. CDR3: CASSSGTNSYEQYF. CDR3 in DNA: TGCGCCAGCAGCTCCGGGACAAACTCCTACGAGCAGTACTTC.

This clone was counted once. The chain recombines TRBV19 with TRBJ1-5; 8 bases map to TRBD1. V was pared by 5 bases and J by 0 bases, with 6 bases of the junction left unmatched. The CDR3 length is 16 residues. Germline loops: CDR1 LNHDA, CDR2 SQIVND (reference sequence). As DNA, the CDR3 is TGTGCCAGTAGTGGGGGGACAGGACTTAGCAATCAGCCCCAGCATTTT. Protein product: CASSGGTGLSNQPQHF.